Listed below are T cell receptor beta chains from one sample, sequenced in a study of T cell changes during pregnancy in multiple sclerosis. Sequencing used immunoSEQ multiplex PCR; TCRdb keeps in-frame clones, though not all of them. The sample lists some 40,000 clones; 85% to 90% were seen once. The sequencing here drew on CD4+ T cells from peripheral blood mononuclear cells, taken in the first trimester of pregnancy. The receptors were gathered from a female donor with multiple sclerosis, enrolled in a pregnancy study. Each CDR3 is given with its conserved first and last residue. Fields, in order: clone size, V gene, J gene, D gene, CDR3 protein, CDR3 DNA. A D gene is named only where the DNA matches it firmly. A row's size may be missing; if present it is once, few, many or a size class.

size: NA
V: TRBV19
J: TRBJ1-3
D: NA
CDR3: CASSKTTVSGNTIYF
DNA: TGTGCCAGTAGCAAAACCACGGTCTCTGGAAACACCATATATTTT

size: NA
V: TRBV19
J: TRBJ1-3
D: NA
CDR3: CASTHSNSGNTIYF
DNA: TGTGCCAGTACACACAGTAACTCTGGAAACACCATATATTTT

size: NA
V: TRBV5-4
J: TRBJ2-5
D: TRBD2
CDR3: CASSPSGGRGGRETQYF
DNA: TGTGCCAGCAGCCCAAGCGGGGGGCGCGGTGGACGGGAGACCCAGTACTTC

size: NA
V: TRBV10-3
J: TRBJ2-5
D: TRBD2
CDR3: CAISEPNIAGGGQTQYF
DNA: TGTGCCATCAGTGAGCCGAATATAGCGGGAGGGGGGCAGACCCAGTACTTC

size: NA
V: TRBV19
J: TRBJ1-2
D: TRBD1
CDR3: CASSPTGTYGYTF
DNA: TGTGCCAGTAGTCCGACAGGGACCTATGGCTACACCTTC

size: NA
V: TRBV23-1
J: TRBJ2-5
D: TRBD1
CDR3: CASAPLAQGAFLQETQYF
DNA: TGCGCCAGCGCCCCTTTAGCGCAGGGGGCCTTTCTCCAAGAGACCCAGTACTTC

size: once
V: TRBV28
J: TRBJ2-7
D: TRBD1
CDR3: CASRDRDSNEQYF
DNA: TGTGCCAGCAGGGACAGGGACTCTAATGAGCAGTACTTC

size: NA
V: TRBV5-1
J: TRBJ2-1
D: TRBD1
CDR3: CASSFGQGARNEQFF
DNA: TGCGCCAGCAGCTTTGGGCAGGGGGCAAGAAATGAGCAGTTCTTC

size: NA
V: TRBV30
J: TRBJ2-7
D: NA
CDR3: CAWSVSDGKQYF
DNA: TGTGCCTGGAGTGTATCGGACGGGAAGCAGTACTTC

size: NA
V: TRBV7-8
J: TRBJ1-5
D: TRBD1
CDR3: CASSPTGLKPQHF
DNA: TGTGCCAGCAGCCCGACAGGGCTGAAGCCCCAGCATTTT

size: NA
V: TRBV7-8
J: TRBJ1-3
D: NA
CDR3: CASRVTGNGNTIYF
DNA: TGTGCCAGCAGGGTTACGGGGAACGGAAACACCATATATTTT

size: NA
V: TRBV5-8
J: TRBJ2-1
D: NA
CDR3: CASSLGSLTYNEQFF
DNA: TGTGCCAGCAGCTTGGGTAGTCTCACCTACAATGAGCAGTTCTTC

size: few
V: TRBV5-1
J: TRBJ1-3
D: NA
CDR3: CASSFGGSSGNTIYF
DNA: TGCGCCAGCAGCTTCGGGGGAAGCTCTGGAAACACCATATATTTT

size: NA
V: TRBV9
J: TRBJ2-1
D: TRBD1
CDR3: CASSGGPGQLSYNEQFF
DNA: TGTGCCAGCAGCGGGGGCCCGGGACAGCTCTCCTACAATGAGCAGTTCTTC

size: NA
V: TRBV4-2
J: TRBJ2-7
D: NA
CDR3: CASSQDTSFLGGEQYF
DNA: TGTGCCAGCAGCCAAGATACGAGTTTCCTAGGGGGCGAGCAGTACTTC

size: NA
V: TRBV4-1
J: TRBJ2-1
D: NA
CDR3: CASSQDTGRDEQFF
DNA: TGCGCCAGCAGCCAAGATACAGGGAGGGATGAGCAGTTCTTC

size: NA
V: TRBV7-9
J: TRBJ2-2
D: NA
CDR3: CASSSYNIGELFF
DNA: TGTGCCAGCAGCTCCTATAATATCGGGGAGCTGTTTTTT

size: NA
V: TRBV9
J: TRBJ2-5
D: NA
CDR3: CASSVDSGSSIETQYF
DNA: TGTGCCAGCAGCGTAGACTCGGGATCATCTATAGAGACCCAGTACTTC

size: NA
V: TRBV19
J: TRBJ2-7
D: NA
CDR3: CASTSSSYEQYF
DNA: TGTGCCAGTACCTCGAGCTCCTACGAGCAGTACTTC

size: NA
V: TRBV27
J: TRBJ1-2
D: TRBD1
CDR3: CASSFGLGQGVGGYTF
DNA: TGTGCCAGCAGTTTCGGGCTGGGGCAGGGGGTGGGTGGCTACACCTTC

size: few
V: TRBV20-1
J: TRBJ1-1
D: NA
CDR3: CSARGASQAFF
DNA: TGCAGTGCTAGAGGCGCCTCCCAAGCTTTCTTT

size: NA
V: TRBV6-5
J: TRBJ2-3
D: NA
CDR3: CASRIHRHTDTQYF
DNA: TGTGCCAGCAGAATACATAGACACACAGATACGCAGTATTTT

size: NA
V: TRBV7-9
J: TRBJ2-1
D: TRBD2
CDR3: CASSLGLAKNEQFF
DNA: TGTGCCAGCAGCTTAGGACTAGCTAAGAATGAGCAGTTCTTC

size: NA
V: TRBV7-9
J: TRBJ2-1
D: TRBD2
CDR3: CASSPGLAGGLSYNEQFF
DNA: TGTGCCAGCAGCCCCGGACTAGCGGGAGGATTGTCCTACAATGAGCAGTTCTTC

size: NA
V: TRBV5-1
J: TRBJ2-7
D: TRBD1
CDR3: CASSTFRDRAPYEQYF
DNA: TGCGCCAGCAGCACGTTCCGGGACAGGGCCCCCTACGAGCAGTACTTC

size: NA
V: TRBV21-1
J: TRBJ1-5
D: NA
CDR3: CASSAPVDCNQPQHF
DNA: TGTGCCAGCAGCGCTCCGGTAGATTGCAATCAGCCCCAGCATTTT

size: NA
V: TRBV6-5
J: TRBJ1-1
D: NA
CDR3: CASSYSGRRGGTTFF
DNA: TGTGCCAGCAGTTACTCGGGCCGTAGGGGGGGCACGACTTTCTTT

size: NA
V: TRBV11-2
J: TRBJ1-2
D: NA
CDR3: CASSTPRGNGYTF
DNA: TGTGCCAGCAGCACCCCAAGGGGCAATGGCTACACCTTC

size: few
V: TRBV19
J: TRBJ1-5
D: NA
CDR3: CASTQGYQPQHF
DNA: TGTGCCAGTACCCAGGGGTACCAGCCCCAGCATTTT

size: once
V: TRBV19
J: TRBJ2-7
D: NA
CDR3: CASSISGLTYEQYF
DNA: TGTGCCAGTAGTATATCGGGGTTAACCTACGAGCAGTACTTC

size: few
V: TRBV28
J: TRBJ1-5
D: NA
CDR3: CDLTSQPQHF
DNA: TGTGACTTAACCTCTCAGCCCCAGCATTTT

size: NA
V: TRBV7-3
J: TRBJ2-7
D: NA
CDR3: CASSLSQGYEQYF
DNA: TGTGCCAGCAGCTTAAGTCAGGGTTACGAGCAGTACTTC

size: NA
V: TRBV29-1
J: TRBJ1-5
D: TRBD1
CDR3: CSVVAGTGGLQPQHF
DNA: TGCAGCGTTGTAGCCGGGACAGGGGGCCTTCAGCCCCAGCATTTT

size: NA
V: TRBV5-4
J: TRBJ1-2
D: TRBD1
CDR3: CASSLAGVAGGGYTF
DNA: TGTGCCAGCAGCTTGGCCGGGGTGGCAGGGGGTGGCTACACCTTC

size: NA
V: TRBV5-6
J: TRBJ1-1
D: NA
CDR3: CASSLVKGPQMNTEAFF
DNA: TGTGCCAGCAGCTTGGTCAAGGGGCCGCAAATGAACACTGAAGCTTTCTTT

size: few
V: TRBV25-1
J: TRBJ2-2
D: TRBD1
CDR3: CATENRGNTGELFF
DNA: TGTGCCACCGAGAACAGGGGAAACACCGGGGAGCTGTTTTTT

size: NA
V: TRBV6-1
J: TRBJ1-2
D: TRBD1
CDR3: CASHPGTGVYGYTF
DNA: TGTGCCAGCCATCCCGGGACAGGGGTTTATGGCTACACCTTC

size: NA
V: TRBV10-3
J: TRBJ1-5
D: NA
CDR3: CAASRGGAEQPQHF
DNA: TGTGCCGCCTCACGGGGGGGGGCGGAACAGCCCCAGCATTTT

size: NA
V: TRBV5-1
J: TRBJ1-1
D: NA
CDR3: CASAKQQLNTEAFF
DNA: TGCGCCAGCGCTAAGCAACAGCTGAACACTGAAGCTTTCTTT

size: NA
V: TRBV19
J: TRBJ2-2
D: TRBD2
CDR3: CASSMRGVLVAGELFF
DNA: TGTGCCAGTAGTATGCGGGGGGTTTTAGTGGCCGGGGAGCTGTTTTTT

size: NA
V: TRBV7-3
J: TRBJ1-1
D: NA
CDR3: CASSLIGRSTEAFF
DNA: TGTGCCAGCAGCTTAATTGGCAGGTCCACTGAAGCTTTCTTT

size: medium-sized
V: TRBV29-1
J: TRBJ1-1
D: TRBD1
CDR3: CSFNRGTEAFF
DNA: TGCAGCTTCAACAGGGGCACTGAAGCTTTCTTT

size: NA
V: TRBV7-9
J: TRBJ1-2
D: NA
CDR3: CASGTSYGYTF
DNA: TGTGCCAGCGGGACATCCTATGGCTACACCTTC

size: NA
V: TRBV30
J: TRBJ2-3
D: NA
CDR3: CAWAGTDTQYF
DNA: TGTGCCTGGGCGGGAACAGATACGCAGTATTTT

size: NA
V: TRBV28
J: TRBJ2-3
D: NA
CDR3: CASSFYRSTDTQYF
DNA: TGTGCCAGCAGTTTTTACAGGTCCACAGATACGCAGTATTTT

size: NA
V: TRBV19
J: TRBJ2-1
D: TRBD1
CDR3: CASNPRQGAYNEQFF
DNA: TGTGCCAGTAACCCTCGACAGGGTGCCTACAATGAGCAGTTCTTC

size: NA
V: TRBV19
J: TRBJ2-1
D: TRBD2
CDR3: CASSKEGLAGRNEQFF
DNA: TGTGCCAGTAGTAAGGAGGGACTAGCGGGCCGAAATGAGCAGTTCTTC

size: NA
V: TRBV5-1
J: TRBJ2-3
D: NA
CDR3: CASSLVRGDTQYF
DNA: TGCGCCAGCAGCCTTGTTAGGGGAGATACGCAGTATTTT

size: NA
V: TRBV5-4
J: TRBJ2-5
D: NA
CDR3: CASSLRGETQYF
DNA: TGTGCCAGCAGCTTGAGGGGAGAGACCCAGTACTTC

size: NA
V: TRBV6-1
J: TRBJ2-3
D: TRBD1
CDR3: CASSTTGSTDTQYF
DNA: TGTGCCAGCAGCACGACAGGGAGCACAGATACGCAGTATTTT

size: NA
V: TRBV19
J: TRBJ2-1
D: NA
CDR3: CASSMGGISSYNEQFF
DNA: TGTGCCAGTAGTATGGGCGGGATTAGCTCCTACAATGAGCAGTTCTTC

size: NA
V: TRBV11-2
J: TRBJ2-2
D: NA
CDR3: CASSRGLASAGELFF
DNA: TGTGCCAGCAGTAGGGGGCTGGCTAGCGCCGGGGAGCTGTTTTTT

size: once
V: TRBV2
J: TRBJ2-7
D: TRBD2
CDR3: CASSSPTSGSSYEQYF
DNA: TGTGCCAGCAGTTCCCCGACTAGCGGGAGCTCCTACGAGCAGTACTTC

size: NA
V: TRBV19
J: TRBJ1-5
D: TRBD1
CDR3: CASSRDRNQPQHF
DNA: TGTGCCAGTAGTAGGGACAGAAATCAGCCCCAGCATTTT